This T cell receptor beta chain is from a study of beta chain features in type 1 diabetes. Across the whole study: Age, gender, cell numbers and subset yield matched between patients and controls. Whole-study findings and limits: The study found moderately but significantly shorter TCRB CDR3s in all four CD4+ subsets of Type 1 diabetes patients.

Comments on this clone: Its matching antigen is unknown.

Investigators reverse transcribed all isolated RNA, so they sequenced expressed TCRB transcripts. Clones were read by immunoSEQ multiplex PCR, and TCRdb kept only the in-frame ones, dropping some. The sample has more than 95,000 clones, roughly 28% seen once. In germline, CDR1 is SGHTA, CDR2 FQGNSA. This CDR3 is built from 14 residues. V was pared by 6 bases and J by 1 base, with 11 bases between. Sequenced sample: central memory CD4+ T cells from blood. This chain links TRBV7-2 with TRBJ2-3; D is unclear. The sequence derives from a woman aged 18-29 years with type 1 diabetes. The CDR3 DNA sequence: TGTGCCAGCAGTTCTAACTTCGGCACAGATACGCAGTATTTT. Its protein product is CASSSNFGTDTQYF. The complete variable domain, with remaining parts taken from reference TRBV7-2 and TRBJ2-3, reads GAGVSQSPSNKVTEKGKDVELRCDPISGHTALYWYRQSLGQGLEFLIYFQGNSAPDKSGLPSDRFSAERTGGSVSTLTIQRTQQEDSAVYLCASSSNFGTDTQYFGPGTRLTVL.